One sample yielded the 14 T cell receptor beta chains listed below, sequenced in a study of shared clonotypes between healthy human individuals. The repertoire was sequenced with immunoSEQ multiplex PCR; TCRdb's copy has only in-frame clones and lacks some. The data show over a million clones, approximately 96% seen once. Sequencing was performed on naive CD4+ T cells sorted from blood. Subset indicated: CD45RA+ positively selected. All receptors come from a young man in good health.

Points on this clone: In the same sample, other DNA sequences code for this CDR3. The chain recombines TRBV5-6 with TRBJ2-7; D uncertain. This CDR3 spans 11 amino acids. Deletions cut 2 bases from V and 4 bases from J, with 4 bases between. The germline gives CDR1 SGHDT, CDR2 YYEEEE. CDR3 amino acids: CASSFSYEQYF. The CDR3 DNA reads TGTGCCAGCAGCTTTTCTTACGAGCAGTACTTC.

The chain recombines TRBV5-4 with TRBJ2-7, with D perhaps assigned TRBD1 or TRBD2 (6 bases each). There are 14 residues in the CDR3. V shed 4 bases and J shed 3 bases, with 14 bases lying between them. CDR1 is SGHNT, CDR2 YYREEE, per germline (reference sequence). The CDR3 sequence is CASSRGPMDYEQYF. The CDR3 coding sequence is TGTGCCAGCAGCCGGGGGCCAATGGACTACGAGCAGTACTTC.

The gene calls are TRBV6-6 and TRBJ1-5, with TRBD1 identical over 10 bases. This CDR3 is built from 15 residues. The V segment lost 2 bases and the J segment 2 bases; nucleotides outside the gene matches: 0. Germline assignment: CDR1 MNHNY and CDR2 SVGAGI (reference sequence). As DNA, the CDR3 is TGTGCCAGCAGTTACGGGACAGGGGGCAATCAGCCCCAGCATTTT. This codes for CASSYGTGGNQPQHF.

V usage is TRBV10-1 and J usage is TRBJ2-5; TRBD2 is a possible D gene (5 bases). Trimming pared 3 bases from V and 2 bases from J, leaving 10 bases between. This CDR3 comprises 14 residues. Germline V lookup: CDR1 WNHNN, CDR2 SYGVQD (reference sequence). The CDR3 reads CASSDTPGQETQYF. As DNA, the CDR3 is TGCGCCAGCAGTGATACCCCGGGACAAGAGACCCAGTACTTC.

The chain has TRBV19 and TRBJ2-6; TRBD1 agrees at 7 bases. The CDR3 sequence is 16 residues long. The V gene's germline CDR1 is LNHDA and CDR2 SQIVND (reference sequence). The V gene end was trimmed by 4 bases and the J gene end by 2 bases; junction bases not matched to a gene: 5. The CDR3 DNA reads TGTGCCAGTAGTACGACAGGGAGAGCTGGGGCCAACGTCCTGACTTTC. Translation gives CASSTTGRAGANVLTF. Complete variable domain (other parts from reference TRBV19 and TRBJ2-6): DGGITQSPKYLFRKEGQNVTLSCEQNLNHDAMYWYRQDPGQGLRLIYYSQIVNDFQKGDIAEGYSVSREKKESFPLTVTSAQKNPTAFYLCASSTTGRAGANVLTFGAGSRLTVL.

V usage is TRBV7-8 and J usage is TRBJ2-7, with 7 bases identical to TRBD1. This CDR3 has 17 amino acids. J gave up 1 base and V 1 base, and 10 bases lay outside the gene matches. The germline CDR1 and CDR2 sequences are SGHVS and FQNEAQ. CDR3 in DNA: TGTGCCAGCAGCTTAGAAGGTAGAGGGGGCGTTTCCTACGAGCAGTACTTC. This sequence encodes CASSLEGRGGVSYEQYF. Full variable domain (rest looked up from reference TRBV7-8 and TRBJ2-7): GAGVSQSPRYKVAKRGQDVALRCDPISGHVSLFWYQQALGQGPEFLTYFQNEAQLDKSGLPSDRFFAERPEGSVSTLKIQRTQQEDSAVYLCASSLEGRGGVSYEQYFGPGTRLTVT.

V usage is TRBV5-1 and J usage is TRBJ2-3; D gene ambiguous. This CDR3 has 15 residues. Between the trimmed V and J ends, which lost 3 bases and 1 base, there was a span of 12 bases. Germline V gene sequence: CDR1 SGHRS, CDR2 YFSETQ. CDR3: CASSSIRPRTDTQYF. The CDR3 region has the DNA TGCGCCAGCAGCTCAATTCGACCGCGCACAGATACGCAGTATTTT.

CDR3 nucleotides: TGTGCCAGCAGCGCGTGGGAGCCGATAGCCAAAAACATTCAGTACTTC. This translates into CASSAWEPIAKNIQYF. The rearrangement joins TRBV7-9 to TRBJ2-4; the D gene is possibly TRBD2 (5 bases). Per germline, CDR1 SEHNR and CDR2 FQNEAQ (reference sequence). CDR3 length: 16 residues. Trimming left V 5 bases short and J 0 bases short, with 14 bases between.

This clone has more than one count but fewer than ten. This chain joins TRBV19 and TRBJ1-2; a weak D match, TRBD1 (5 bases). V was cut by 6 bases and J by 3 bases, with 14 bases left in between. The germline V gene encodes CDR1 LNHDA and CDR2 SQIVND (reference sequence). This CDR3 has 14 amino acids. CDR3 loop: CASRGPVVDYGYTF. The CDR3 DNA follows: TGTGCCAGTAGGGGGCCAGTGGTGGACTATGGCTACACCTTC.

In the case of this clone: The same CDR3 is also encoded by other DNA sequences in this sample. The chain has TRBV5-1 and TRBJ1-1, with 8 bases lining up with TRBD1. In germline, CDR1 is SGHRS, CDR2 YFSETQ. Trimming took 2 bases from V and 5 from J; bases not matched to a gene: 5. The CDR3 totals 14 residues. The CDR3 DNA reads as TGCGCCAGCAGCTTAGGACAGGGAGGAACTGAAGCTTTCTTT. Protein: CASSLGQGGTEAFF.

The chain recombines TRBV29-1 with TRBJ2-1; the D gene is possibly TRBD1 (6 bases). Germline V gene sequence: CDR1 SQVTM, CDR2 ANQGSEA. This CDR3 is 13 amino acids long. Trimming shortened V by 4 bases and J by 3 bases, and 10 bases separated the two germline ends. CDR3 sequence reads: CSVVETGYNEQFF. In DNA, the CDR3 is TGCAGCGTTGTGGAGACAGGCTACAATGAGCAGTTCTTC.

The chain uses TRBV6-5 and TRBJ2-5; maybe TRBD1 (5 bases). Germline CDR1 reads MNHEY; CDR2 reads SVGAGI. The CDR3 extends over 15 amino acids. V lost 2 bases to trimming and J lost 6 bases, with 16 bases between them. The CDR3 DNA is TGTGCCAGCAGTTACAGCGTAGGACAAGCCAAGACCCAGTACTTC. This codes for CASSYSVGQAKTQYF.

This chain uses TRBV10-2 with TRBJ2-1; 7 nucleotides line up with TRBD2. This CDR3 contains 17 residues. Germline V lookup: CDR1 WSHSY, CDR2 SAAADI. J was trimmed by 5 bases and V by 1 base; bases with no gene match: 11. CDR3 residues: CASSEYKGLDRDNEQFF. The CDR3 region has the DNA TGCGCCAGCAGTGAGTATAAAGGACTAGATCGGGACAATGAGCAGTTCTTC.

V gene TRBV2 combines with J gene TRBJ1-4; no reliable D call. CDR1 and CDR2 (germline): SNHLY, FYNNEI. This CDR3 contains 16 residues. Trimming cost V 8 bases and J 2 bases, with 18 bases left between them. Here the CDR3 reads CASSPSGVVTNEKLFF. The CDR3 nucleotides are TGTGCCAGCTCGCCCAGCGGAGTCGTGACTAATGAAAAACTGTTTTTT. Full variable domain (remainder filled in from reference TRBV2 and TRBJ1-4): EPEVTQTPSHQVTQMGQEVILRCVPISNHLYFYWYRQILGQKVEFLVSFYNNEISEKSEIFDDQFSVERPDGSNFTLKIRSTKLEDSAMYFCASSPSGVVTNEKLFFGSGTQLSVL.